Below are 6 T cell receptor beta chains sequenced from a single sample in a study of CD8+ T cells in alopecia areata. RNA was extracted and reverse transcribed into cDNA as the sequencing template. Assay: immunoSEQ multiplex PCR; the TCRdb copy retains only in-frame clones and omits some. The repertoire has roughly 170,000 clones, over 50% of them found once; the top ten carry around 15%. The sequenced sample was CD4+ T cells sorted from blood, obtained at week 0. These TCRs come from a human donor with alopecia areata.

The V and J genes are TRBV7-2 and TRBJ1-5; possibly TRBD1 for D (6 bases). Germline assignment: CDR1 SGHTA and CDR2 FQGNSA. This CDR3 has 15 residues. The V end lost 5 bases, the J end lost 0 bases, and 11 bases lay between the germline ends. This CDR3 is CASSLPRGSNQPQHF. For the CDR3, the DNA is TGTGCCAGCAGCCTGCCCAGGGGTAGCAATCAGCCCCAGCATTTT.

The V gene is TRBV29-1, the J gene TRBJ1-4; maybe TRBD1 (6 bases). The V and J ends lost 4 bases and 4 bases respectively, with 19 bases between them. There are 16 residues in the CDR3. Germline V CDR1 and CDR2: SQVTM, ANQGSEA. Here the CDR3 reads CSVGERGATLNEKLFF. In nucleotides, the CDR3 is TGCAGCGTTGGCGAGCGGGGGGCGACTCTTAATGAAAAACTGTTTTTT.

This clone has more than one count but fewer than ten. The gene calls are TRBV25-1 and TRBJ2-3, with a weak D call TRBD1 (5 bases). With 3 bases removed from V and 11 bases from J, the gap between germline ends came to 9 bases. The germline CDR1 and CDR2 sequences are MGHDK and SYGVNS. CDR3 length: 11 amino acids. The CDR3 loop reads CASSEGQGQYF. CDR3 nucleotide sequence: TGTGCCAGCAGTGAGGGGCAGGGGCAGTATTTT.

V usage is TRBV5-1 and J usage is TRBJ1-6, with 7 bases that match TRBD1. This CDR3 spans 19 amino acids. V shed 7 bases, J shed 0 bases, and the junction held 16 bases outside the gene matches. Germline V gene data show CDR1 as SGHRS and CDR2 as YFSETQ. The CDR3 spells CASSSGQPFKSSYNSPLHF. DNA for the CDR3: TGCGCCAGCTCCTCGGGACAGCCATTCAAGAGCTCCTATAATTCACCCCTCCACTTT. Full variable domain (rest looked up from reference TRBV5-1 and TRBJ1-6): KAGVTQTPRYLIKTRGQQVTLSCSPISGHRSVSWYQQTPGQGLQFLFEYFSETQRNKGNFPGRFSGRQFSNSRSEMNVSTLELGDSALYLCASSSGQPFKSSYNSPLHFGNGTRLTVT.

The chain links TRBV6-5 to TRBJ1-5; perhaps TRBD1 as D (5 bases). This CDR3 has 12 residues. CDR1 and CDR2 from the germline V gene are MNHEY and SVGAGI. V lost 0 bases and J 13 bases, leaving 10 bases between the germline ends. The CDR3 loop is CASSYSGRDQHF. CDR3 DNA sequence: TGTGCCAGCAGTTACTCGGGGCGCGATCAGCATTTT.

This clone showed up just once. The gene calls are TRBV7-3 and TRBJ2-5, with 7 bases matching TRBD2. Losses at the gene ends were 5 bases for V and 5 bases for J; bases not matched to a gene: 8. Germline-derived CDR1 and CDR2 are SGHTA and FQGTGA. This CDR3 region has 14 residues. The CDR3 here is CASSPWGGEETQYF. The CDR3 DNA sequence: TGTGCCAGCAGCCCCTGGGGAGGGGAGGAGACCCAGTACTTC.